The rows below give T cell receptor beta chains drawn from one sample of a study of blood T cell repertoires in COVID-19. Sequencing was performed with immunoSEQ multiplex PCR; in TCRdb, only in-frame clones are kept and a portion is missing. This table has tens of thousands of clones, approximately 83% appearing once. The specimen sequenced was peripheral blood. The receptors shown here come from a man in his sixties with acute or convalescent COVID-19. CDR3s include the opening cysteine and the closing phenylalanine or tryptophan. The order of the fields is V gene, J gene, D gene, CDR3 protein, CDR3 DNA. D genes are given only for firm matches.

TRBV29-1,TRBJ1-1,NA,CSARGGRTEAFF,TGCAGCGCCAGAGGAGGGCGCACTGAAGCTTTCTTT
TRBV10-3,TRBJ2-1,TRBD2,CAAGTSGINNEQFF,TGTGCCGCAGGGACTAGCGGGATCAACAATGAGCAGTTCTTC
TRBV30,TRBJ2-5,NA,CAWGKGVAETQYF,TGTGCCTGGGGTAAGGGAGTCGCAGAGACCCAGTACTTC
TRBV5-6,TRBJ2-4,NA,CASSFRFSGSQNIQYF,TGTGCCAGCAGCTTTCGGTTTTCCGGGAGCCAAAACATTCAGTACTTC
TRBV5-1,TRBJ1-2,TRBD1,CASSQTTGGPYGYTF,TGCGCCAGCAGCCAGACGACAGGGGGACCCTATGGCTACACCTTC
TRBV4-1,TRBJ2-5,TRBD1,CASSHQTGAPQETQYF,TGCGCCAGCAGCCATCAAACAGGGGCTCCCCAAGAGACCCAGTACTTC
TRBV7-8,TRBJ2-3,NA,CASSLEGAGRTDTQYF,TGTGCCAGCAGCTTAGAGGGTGCGGGACGCACAGATACGCAGTATTTT
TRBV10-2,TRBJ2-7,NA,CASRQTPSYEQYF,TGCGCCAGCAGACAGACACCCTCCTACGAGCAGTACTTC
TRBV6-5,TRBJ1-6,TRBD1,CASCSNRGGSPLHF,TGTGCCAGCTGCTCGAACAGGGGAGGTTCACCCCTCCACTTT
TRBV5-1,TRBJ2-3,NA,CASSLDGLSTDTQYF,TGCGCCAGCAGCTTGGATGGACTGAGCACAGATACGCAGTATTTT
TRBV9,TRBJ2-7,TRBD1,CASSPRTGQGASEQYF,TGTGCCAGCAGCCCCCGAACCGGACAGGGGGCTAGCGAGCAGTACTTC
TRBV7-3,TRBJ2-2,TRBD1,CASSSDRAGELFF,TGTGCCAGCAGCTCTGACAGGGCCGGGGAGCTGTTTTTT
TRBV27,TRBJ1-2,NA,CASKDSPNYGYTF,TGTGCCAGCAAGGATAGCCCCAACTATGGCTACACCTTC
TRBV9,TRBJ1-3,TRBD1,CASSVSGQGTGNTIYF,TGTGCCAGCAGCGTTTCGGGACAGGGGACTGGAAACACCATATATTTT
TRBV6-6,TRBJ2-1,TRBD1,CASSSLDRGNNEQFF,TGTGCCAGCAGTTCCCTGGACAGGGGGAACAATGAGCAGTTCTTC
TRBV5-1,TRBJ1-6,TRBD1,CASSHRTGDSPLHF,TGCGCCAGCAGCCACAGGACAGGCGATTCACCCCTCCACTTT
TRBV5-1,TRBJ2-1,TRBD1,CASSLGGGRIDEQFF,TGCGCCAGCAGCTTGGGAGGGGGCAGGATCGATGAGCAGTTCTTC
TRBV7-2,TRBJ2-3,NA,CASTKQGLVSDTQYF,TGTGCCAGCACAAAACAGGGTCTTGTATCAGATACGCAGTATTTT
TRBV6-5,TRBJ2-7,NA,CASRPGLLGEQYF,TGTGCCAGCAGACCCGGACTACTAGGCGAGCAGTACTTC
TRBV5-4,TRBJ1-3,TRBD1,CASSAGQGNGNTIYF,TGTGCCAGCAGCGCGGGACAGGGGAACGGAAACACCATATATTTT
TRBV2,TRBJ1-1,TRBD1,CASSAGQVGTEAFF,TGTGCCAGCAGCGCCGGACAGGTGGGCACTGAAGCTTTCTTT
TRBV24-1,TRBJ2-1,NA,CATSDRYNEQFF,TGTGCCACCAGTGACCGGTACAATGAGCAGTTCTTC
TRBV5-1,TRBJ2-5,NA,CASRPDSPETQYF,TGCGCCAGCAGACCCGACAGTCCCGAGACCCAGTACTTC